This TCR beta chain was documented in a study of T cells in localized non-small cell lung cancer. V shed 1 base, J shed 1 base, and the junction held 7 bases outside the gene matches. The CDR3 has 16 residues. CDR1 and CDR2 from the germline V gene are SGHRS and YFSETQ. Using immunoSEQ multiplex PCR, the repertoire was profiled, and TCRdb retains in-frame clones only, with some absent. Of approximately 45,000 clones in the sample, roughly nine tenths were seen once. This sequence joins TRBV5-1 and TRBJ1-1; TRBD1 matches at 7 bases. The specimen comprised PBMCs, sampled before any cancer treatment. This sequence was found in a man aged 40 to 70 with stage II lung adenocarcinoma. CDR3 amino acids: CASSLSPGTENTEAFF. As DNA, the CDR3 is TGCGCCAGCAGCTTGTCCCCCGGGACAGAGAACACTGAAGCTTTCTTT.